Sequencing of this T cell receptor beta chain was carried out in a study of blood T cell repertoires in COVID-19. Study details: The United States, Italy and Spain supplied acute and convalescent COVID-19 samples.

Germline V CDR1 and CDR2: MGHDK, SYGVNS. CDR3 length: 13 residues. The V gene end was trimmed by 7 bases and the J gene end by 3 bases; junction bases not matched to a gene: 4. Researchers sorted participants into cohorts using their self-reported clinical history. Source study methods: Nucleated cell number was recorded as an estimate derived from reference gene primer amplification. The table came from immunoSEQ multiplex PCR; TCRdb's copy has only in-frame clones and leaves some out. That table furnishes V, J and clone size, whereas the DNA furnished D and trimming. The repertoire holds approximately 210,000 clones, around 87% seen once, with about 2.2% in the top ten.

Sequencing input: PBMCs or T cells enriched from blood (not recorded which). The chain combines TRBV25-1 with TRBJ2-7, with 9 bases fitting TRBD1. The origin of this receptor is a woman in her twenties or thirties who had recovered from COVID-19. Written as DNA, the CDR3 is TGTGCCAGCAAGGGACAGGGAGGCTACGAGCAGTACTTC. Encoded protein: CASKGQGGYEQYF.